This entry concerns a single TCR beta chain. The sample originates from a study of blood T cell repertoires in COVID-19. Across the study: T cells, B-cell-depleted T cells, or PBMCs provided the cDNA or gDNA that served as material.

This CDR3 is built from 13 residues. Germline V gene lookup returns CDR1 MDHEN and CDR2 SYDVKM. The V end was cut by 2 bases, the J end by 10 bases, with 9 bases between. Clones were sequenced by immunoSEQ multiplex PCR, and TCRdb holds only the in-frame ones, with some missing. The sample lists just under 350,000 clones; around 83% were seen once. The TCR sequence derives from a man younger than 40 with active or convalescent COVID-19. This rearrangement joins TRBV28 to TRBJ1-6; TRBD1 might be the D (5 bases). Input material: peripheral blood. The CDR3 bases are TGTGCCAGCAGTTTAAAGGGGCGCTCACCCCTCCACTTT. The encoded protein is CASSLKGRSPLHF.